What follows are 16 T cell receptor beta chains derived from one specimen sequenced in a study of blood T cell repertoires in COVID-19 (dated by TCRdb to the early 2020s). Library preparation was by the immunoSEQ multiplex PCR assay. TCRdb limited this immuneACCESS table to in-frame rearrangements with V and J called. A share of clones is missing; checked studies link under half to unresolved V genes, and the rest is unexplained. The sample data list approximately 220,000 clones, and roughly 85% of these were observed just once. 3.6% of the sample is taken by the ten largest. Sequenced: PBMCs or T cells enriched from blood (not recorded which). Source of these receptors: a middle-aged woman who had been exposed to COVID-19.

The CDR3 DNA reads as TGCGCCAGCAGCCTTATCGGGACTCTGCCTCGGGAGCAGTACTTC. Translating gives CASSLIGTLPREQYF. V and J are TRBV4-3 and TRBJ2-7; possible D gene TRBD2, 6 bases. V dropped 4 bases and J dropped 7 bases, with 20 bases sitting between them. Germline values: CDR1 LGHNA, CDR2 YSLEER. The CDR3 has 15 residues.

CDR3 bases: TGTGCCACCAGTGCAGGGGGCGCCGGCACTGAAGCTTTCTTT. Protein sequence: CATSAGGAGTEAFF. This chain connects TRBV24-1 to TRBJ1-1, with 8 bases matching TRBD1. Unmatched junction bases numbered 5, after V lost 5 bases and J lost 4 bases. Germline V lookup: CDR1 KGHDR, CDR2 SFDVKD. The CDR3 extends over 14 amino acids.

The chain employs TRBV29-1 and TRBJ2-4; TRBD1 matches at 7 bases. V shed 7 bases and J 0 bases; nucleotides not matched to a gene: 9. CDR1 and CDR2 (germline): SQVTM, ANQGSEA. There are 15 residues in the CDR3. The DNA of the CDR3 is TGCAGCGCCAGGGACAGTGCACTAGCCAAAAACATTCAGTACTTC. Translating gives CSARDSALAKNIQYF. Looking up the rest from reference TRBV29-1 and TRBJ2-4 gives the full variable domain: SAVISQKPSRDICQRGTSLTIQCQVDSQVTMMFWYRQQPGQSLTLIATANQGSEATYESGFVIDKFPISRPNLTFSTLTVSNMSPEDSSIYLCSARDSALAKNIQYFGAGTRLSVL.

This clone has only a few counts. The chain recombines TRBV30 with TRBJ1-5, with D tentatively TRBD1 (6 bases). The germline V gene encodes CDR1 GTSNPN and CDR2 SVGIG (reference sequence). CDR3 length: 13 residues. Trimming left V 3 bases short and J 5 bases short, with 11 bases between. The CDR3 here is CAWSRAGDQPQHF. The CDR3 DNA follows: TGTGCCTGGAGCCGAGCAGGGGATCAGCCCCAGCATTTT.

The chain joins TRBV7-2 to TRBJ2-5; 8 nucleotides match TRBD1. This CDR3 spans 18 amino acids. Germline V gives CDR1 SGHTA, CDR2 FQGNSA. V gave up 5 bases and J gave up 4 bases; unmatched junction bases: 18. This CDR3 is CASSPGPPGTGGGETQYF. The CDR3 DNA reads TGTGCCAGCAGCCCTGGACCCCCCGGGACAGGTGGGGGAGAGACCCAGTACTTC.

The rearrangement joins TRBV20-1 to TRBJ1-1; D is perhaps TRBD1 (5 bases). The V gene's germline CDR1 is DFQATT and CDR2 SNEGSKA (reference sequence). This CDR3 is built from 11 residues. Trimming shortened V by 3 bases and J by 10 bases, and 12 bases separated the two germline ends. The CDR3 loop reads CSASGGQGAFF. The DNA of the CDR3 is TGCAGTGCTAGTGGAGGACAAGGAGCTTTCTTT.

This clone has only a few counts. The same CDR3 arises from other DNA sequences in this sample as well. The chain uses TRBV6-5 and TRBJ2-7, with 9 positions matching TRBD1. This CDR3 spans 14 amino acids. Looked up from germline, CDR1 is MNHEY and CDR2 is SVGAGI. V lost 6 bases and J lost 4; bases outside the gene matches: 7. The CDR3, as DNA: TGTGCCAGCAGCCCCGGGACAGGGCGGTACGAGCAGTACTTC. This codes for CASSPGTGRYEQYF.

This clone was observed a single time. The CDR3 spells CASSILFQGPRGTEAFF. For the CDR3, the DNA is TGTGCCAGTAGTATCCTGTTTCAGGGCCCCAGGGGAACTGAAGCTTTCTTT. V is TRBV19 and J is TRBJ1-1; perhaps TRBD1 as D (6 bases). Trimming shortened V by 3 bases and J by 5 bases, and 22 bases separated the two germline ends. Germline V gives CDR1 LNHDA, CDR2 SQIVND (reference sequence). The CDR3 extends over 17 amino acids.

In this sample, this clone turned up a few times. The CDR3 bases are TGTGCCAGCAGGGGGCTCACAGCTAGCAATCAGCCCCAGCATTTT. Translation gives CASRGLTASNQPQHF. V usage is TRBV27 and J usage is TRBJ1-5; D might be TRBD1 (5 bases). The V end was cut by 6 bases, the J end by 0 bases, with 12 bases between. Looked up from germline, CDR1 is MNHEY and CDR2 is SMNVEV (reference sequence). CDR3 length: 15 residues.

V gene TRBV19 combines with J gene TRBJ2-3; D gene unclear. This CDR3 is 16 amino acids long. The V and J ends lost 3 bases and 2 bases respectively, with 15 bases between them. Germline assignment: CDR1 LNHDA and CDR2 SQIVND (reference sequence). For the CDR3, the DNA is TGTGCCAGTAGTATCCGGCTAGAAAGGCCCACAGATACGCAGTATTTT. This translates into CASSIRLERPTDTQYF.

V usage is TRBV27 and J usage is TRBJ2-3; TRBD1 agrees at 7 bases. The V segment lost 4 bases and the J segment 0 bases; nucleotides outside the gene matches: 10. The CDR3 sequence is 17 residues long. Germline lookup yields CDR1 MNHEY and CDR2 SMNVEV (reference sequence). CDR3 coding DNA: TGTGCCAGCAGTTACCATGGACAGGTAACTAGCACAGATACGCAGTATTTT. It encodes CASSYHGQVTSTDTQYF.

The chain joins TRBV18 to TRBJ1-4; TRBD1 aligns across 9 bases. CDR1 and CDR2 from the germline V gene are KGHSH and LQKENI. Unmatched junction bases numbered 12, after V lost 8 bases and J lost 5 bases. The CDR3 runs 16 residues. The CDR3 protein is CASQDRGNILNEKLFF. The DNA for the CDR3 is TGTGCCAGCCAGGACAGGGGAAATATCTTAAATGAAAAACTGTTTTTT.

The chain uses TRBV11-3 and TRBJ2-1; 9 nucleotides align to TRBD2. Germline CDR1 reads SGHNT; CDR2 reads YENEEA. V shed 1 base, J shed 7 bases, and the junction held 5 bases outside the gene matches. The CDR3 consists of 15 residues. The CDR3: CASSLAAGGTNEQFF. The CDR3 DNA is TGTGCCAGCAGCTTAGCAGCGGGGGGAACAAATGAGCAGTTCTTC. Full variable domain (outside the CDR3, taken from reference TRBV11-3 and TRBJ2-1): EAGVVQSPRYKIIEKKQPVAFWCNPISGHNTLYWYLQNLGQGPELLIRYENEEAVDDSQLPKDRFSAERLKGVDSTLKIQPAELGDSAVYLCASSLAAGGTNEQFFGPGTRLTVL.

This clone was detected only once. This chain uses TRBV4-1 with TRBJ1-1; D is unclear. From germline, CDR1 is MGHRA and CDR2 YSYEKL. The CDR3 runs to 13 residues. V lost 4 bases to trimming and J lost 5 bases, with 11 bases between them. CDR3 protein: CASSPAIRTEAFF. In DNA, the CDR3 is TGCGCCAGCAGCCCTGCAATACGGACTGAAGCTTTCTTT.

The chain recombines TRBV5-1 with TRBJ1-4; D is uncertain. This CDR3 region has 14 residues. V was shortened by 2 bases and J by 7 bases, with 12 bases between the two germline ends. Germline values: CDR1 SGHRS, CDR2 YFSETQ. In DNA, the CDR3 is TGCGCCAGCAGCTTAACAGATGCAGGTGAAAAACTGTTTTTT. It translates to CASSLTDAGEKLFF.

The CDR3 DNA reads TGTGCCAGCAGCGTAGGCAGGGATAGCAATCAGCCCCAGCATTTT. It specifies CASSVGRDSNQPQHF. The chain uses TRBV9 and TRBJ1-5; the D gene is possibly TRBD1 (5 bases). This CDR3 comprises 15 residues. Germline assignment: CDR1 SGDLS and CDR2 YYNGEE. V gave up 0 bases and J gave up 0 bases, with 7 bases separating them.